The rows below give T cell receptor beta chains drawn from one sample of a study of T cells in Graves' hyperthyroidism and ophthalmopathy. TCRdb called the multiplex PCR reads again in MiXCR, with one record for every CDR3 protein. The sample includes about 590,000 distinct CDR3 sequences, approximately 15% of them seen just once. What was sequenced was blood. The receptors were gathered from a woman under 40 with Graves' hyperthyroidism. The conserved cysteine and the conserved F or W are not part of the CDR3 here.

cdr3_length v_call cdr3_aa
15 TRBV28 ASIYTLGQGRPYEQY
12 TRBV3-1 ASSQGGAPDTQY
14 TRBV12-3/TRBV12-4 ASRFSTGTNTGELF
9 TRBV30 ASTWGSGYT
16 TRBV3-1 ASSQRWDRGKAQETQY
16 TRBV10-3 AISDPGTSGSSYNEQF
17 TRBV12-3/TRBV12-4 ASSLATQLAGISTDTQY
13 TRBV7-9 ASNLGSFLRDTQY
13 TRBV12-3/TRBV12-4 TSSLDSGSYNEQF
13 TRBV2 AISAGTGRNEKLF
11 TRBV29-1 SVELGLDNEQF
13 TRBV3-1 ASSPRQGQGSPPH
15 TRBV10-3 AISEVGTGGARTEAF
9 TRBV27 ASSALGEQF
9 TRBV7-2 ASRSLSEQY
10 TRBV5-1 ASSRDREIAF
14 TRBV30 AWSVQGLAGTGELF
14 TRBV20-1 SARPVTKANTGELF
11 TRBV20-1 SARLQGHGELF
11 TRBV12-3/TRBV12-4 ASSLDLNYEQY
14 TRBV11-2 ASSPRTHTGKGELF
13 TRBV5-1 ASRGAWMDTGELF
14 TRBV4-3 ASSQNILGDPFEQY
12 TRBV27 ASSPRGRVSGYT
13 TRBV11-1 ASSLGVGSTDTQY
15 TRBV5-5 ASSFQLTWDSQETQY
12 TRBV27 ASRPPGLAYEQY
12 TRBV3-1 ASSFETENYGYT
16 TRBV7-8 ASSLLGATGGNQETQY
13 TRBV6-9 ASSYSDIRTDTRY
12 TRBV20-1 SAGPMGSYNEQF
13 TRBV29-1 SVEAGDRSNYGYT
11 TRBV20-1 RAGQTGADTQY
13 TRBV5-1 ASSTTGGSHNEQF
12 TRBV7-6 ASSSTRLNEKLF
13 TRBV7-2 ASSRRIGYTDTQY
13 TRBV7-2 ASSLASGRGYEQY
12 TRBV29-1 SAESGTGLDTQY
13 TRBV5-4 ASSSPRDSTNEQF
13 TRBV19 ASRAGDQGGEKLF
15 TRBV29-1 SVWERGTRSSYNEQF
11 TRBV7-9 ASSIGQGGEQF
16 TRBV6-2/TRBV6-3 ASSTTTSGRLVADTQY
11 TRBV11-2 ASSSISTYEQY
13 TRBV5-1 ASSAETGGNEPQH
9 TRBV29-1 SVRGQYEQY
8 TRBV30 AWSGAEQF
15 TRBV4-1 ASSQGTGLYSNQPQH
14 TRBV3-1 ASSQPGTGNTGELF
11 TRBV10-3 AISTSGSYEQY
14 TRBV27 ASRVDAGQGWYEQY
13 TRBV7-2 ASSPLTGFGNTIY
12 TRBV2 ASSAQGSGNTIY
12 TRBV7-9 ASSQVLGYNEQF
14 TRBV7-2 ASSFNGGSATYEQY